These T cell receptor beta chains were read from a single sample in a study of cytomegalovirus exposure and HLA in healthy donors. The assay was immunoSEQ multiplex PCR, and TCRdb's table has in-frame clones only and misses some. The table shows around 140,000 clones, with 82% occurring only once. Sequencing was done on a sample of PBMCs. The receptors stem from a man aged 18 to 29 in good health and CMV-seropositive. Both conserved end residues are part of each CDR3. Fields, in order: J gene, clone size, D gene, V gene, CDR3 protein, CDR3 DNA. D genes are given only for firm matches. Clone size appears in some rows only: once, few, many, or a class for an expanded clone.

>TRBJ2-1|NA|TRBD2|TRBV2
CASKTSGVNNEQFF
TGTGCCAGCAAGACTAGCGGGGTAAACAATGAGCAGTTCTTC
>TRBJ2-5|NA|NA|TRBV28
CASSPGSQETQYF
TGTGCCAGCAGTCCCGGGTCCCAAGAGACCCAGTACTTC
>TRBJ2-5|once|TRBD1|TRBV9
CASTRDRGETQYF
TGTGCCAGCACCCGGGACAGGGGAGAGACCCAGTACTTC
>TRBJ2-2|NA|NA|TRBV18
CASSLPTGILNTGELFF
TGTGCCAGCTCACTTCCAACGGGGATCTTAAACACCGGGGAGCTGTTTTTT
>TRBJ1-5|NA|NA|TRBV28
CASSTPRGNQPQHF
TGTGCCAGCAGTACTCCGAGGGGCAATCAGCCCCAGCATTTT
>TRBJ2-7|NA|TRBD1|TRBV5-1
CASSGQGAYEQYF
TGCGCCAGTTCTGGACAGGGCGCCTACGAGCAGTACTTC
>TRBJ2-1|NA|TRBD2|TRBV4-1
CASSQVLAGEDEQFF
TGCGCCAGCAGCCAAGTACTAGCGGGAGAGGATGAGCAGTTCTTC
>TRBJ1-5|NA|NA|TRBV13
CASSRGGGNQPQHF
TGTGCCAGCAGCCGCGGGGGTGGCAATCAGCCCCAGCATTTT
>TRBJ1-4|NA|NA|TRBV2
CASSEEGGQGEKLFF
TGTGCCAGCAGTGAAGAGGGGGGGCAGGGTGAAAAACTGTTTTTT
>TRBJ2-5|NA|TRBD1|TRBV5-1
CASSQGTGEETQYF
TGCGCCAGCAGCCAGGGTACAGGGGAAGAGACCCAGTACTTC
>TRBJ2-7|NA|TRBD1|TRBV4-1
CASSQDRGFVEQYF
TGCGCCAGCAGCCAGGACAGGGGGTTCGTGGAGCAGTACTTC
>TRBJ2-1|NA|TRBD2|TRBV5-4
CASSLTSGSNEQFF
TGTGCCAGCAGCTTGACTAGCGGGAGTAATGAGCAGTTCTTC
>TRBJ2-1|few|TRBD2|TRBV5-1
CASSFSGTSSGYEQFF
TGCGCCAGCAGCTTCTCCGGGACTAGCAGTGGGTATGAGCAGTTCTTC
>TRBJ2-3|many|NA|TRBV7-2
CASSFRLDLLFTDTQYF
TGTGCCAGCAGCTTTCGTCTAGACCTCCTATTCACAGATACGCAGTATTTT
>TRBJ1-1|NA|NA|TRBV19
CASSYRGTEAFF
TGTGCCAGTAGTTATCGGGGCACTGAAGCTTTCTTT
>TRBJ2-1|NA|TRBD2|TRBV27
CASSSNVAGSYNEQFF
TGTGCCAGCAGTTCCAATGTAGCGGGATCCTACAATGAGCAGTTCTTC
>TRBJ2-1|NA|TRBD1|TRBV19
CASGGQGYSYNEQFF
TGTGCCAGTGGAGGACAGGGCTACTCCTACAATGAGCAGTTCTTC
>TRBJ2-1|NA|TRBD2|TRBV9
CASTKTSGGNEQFF
TGTGCCAGCACAAAAACTAGCGGGGGTAATGAGCAGTTCTTC
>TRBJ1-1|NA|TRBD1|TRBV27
CASSLHRTGGSAFF
TGTGCCAGCAGTTTACACCGGACAGGGGGTTCGGCTTTCTTT
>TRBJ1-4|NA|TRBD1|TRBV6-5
CASSYDRGNEKLFF
TGTGCCAGCAGTTACGACAGGGGGAATGAAAAACTGTTTTTT
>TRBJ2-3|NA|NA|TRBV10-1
CASTPGGRGDTQYF
TGCGCCAGCACCCCCGGGGGGCGAGGAGATACGCAGTATTTT
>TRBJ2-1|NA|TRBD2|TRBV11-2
CASSPTSGRSYNEQFF
TGTGCCAGCAGTCCGACTAGCGGAAGGTCCTACAATGAGCAGTTCTTC
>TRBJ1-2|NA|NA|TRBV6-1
CASSEGRMRYGYTF
TGTGCCAGCAGTGAAGGGCGGATGAGATATGGCTACACCTTC
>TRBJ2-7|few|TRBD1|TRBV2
CASNRQGEAEQYF
TGTGCCAGCAATCGACAGGGGGAGGCCGAGCAGTACTTC
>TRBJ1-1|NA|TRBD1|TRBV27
CASSDRGIHTEAFF
TGTGCCAGCAGTGACAGGGGTATTCACACTGAAGCTTTCTTT
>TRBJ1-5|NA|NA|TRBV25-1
CASSGHRGNQPQHF
TGTGCCAGCAGTGGGCACAGGGGCAATCAGCCCCAGCATTTT
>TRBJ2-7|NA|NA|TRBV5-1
CASSLAGSYEQYF
TGCGCCAGCAGCTTGGCCGGGAGCTACGAGCAGTACTTC
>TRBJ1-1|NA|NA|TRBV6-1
CASSRTASNTEAFF
TGTGCCAGCTCCCGGACAGCCAGTAACACTGAAGCTTTCTTT
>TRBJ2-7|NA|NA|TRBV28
CASRTLRSTYEQYF
TGTGCCAGTCGGACTCTCCGGTCGACCTACGAGCAGTACTTC
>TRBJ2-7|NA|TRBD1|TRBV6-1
CASSLLRTGAYEQYF
TGTGCCAGCAGCCTCCTCAGGACAGGGGCCTACGAGCAGTACTTC
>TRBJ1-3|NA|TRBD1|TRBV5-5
CASSLGRDRVVNTIYF
TGTGCCAGCAGCTTGGGGAGGGACAGGGTTGTGAACACCATATATTTT
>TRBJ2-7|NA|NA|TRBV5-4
CASSLGAVTYEQYF
TGTGCCAGCAGCTTGGGGGCAGTGACCTACGAGCAGTACTTC
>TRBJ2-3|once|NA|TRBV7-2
CASSSLVAGHTDTQYF
TGTGCCAGCAGCTCTCTGGTGGCGGGGCACACAGATACGCAGTATTTT
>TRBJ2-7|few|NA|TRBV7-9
CASSFLQEQYF
TGTGCCAGCAGCTTCTTGCAGGAGCAGTACTTC
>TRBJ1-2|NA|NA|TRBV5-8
CASSLAGAGNYGYTF
TGTGCCAGCAGCTTGGCAGGGGCCGGTAACTATGGCTACACCTTC
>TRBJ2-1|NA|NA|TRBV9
CASSAGGGSEQFF
TGTGCCAGCAGCGCAGGTGGGGGGAGTGAGCAGTTCTTC
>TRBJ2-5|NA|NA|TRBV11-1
CASSGQQQETQYF
TGTGCCAGCAGCGGACAGCAGCAAGAGACCCAGTACTTC
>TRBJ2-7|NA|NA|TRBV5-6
CASSRDIDPYEQYF
TGTGCCAGCAGTCGAGACATCGACCCCTACGAGCAGTACTTC
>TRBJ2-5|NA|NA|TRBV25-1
CASSSTEQETQYF
TGTGCCAGCAGTTCCACAGAGCAAGAGACCCAGTACTTC
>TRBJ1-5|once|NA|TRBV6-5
CASSYGNNQPQHF
TGTGCCAGCAGTTACGGCAACAATCAGCCCCAGCATTTT
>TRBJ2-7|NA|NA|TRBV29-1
CSVEDDGTSYEQYF
TGCAGCGTTGAAGACGACGGGACTTCCTACGAGCAGTACTTC